This TCR beta chain was captured in a study of control samples from healthy donors and cancer patients. In its sample, this clone was seen many times. Germline trimming cut 3 bases from V and 3 bases from J; bases unmatched to any gene: 2. CDR1 LNHDA and CDR2 SQIVND come from the germline V gene (reference sequence). This CDR3 is 13 amino acids long. The data were produced by immunoSEQ multiplex PCR, yet TCRdb's version contains in-frame clones alone and is incomplete. The sample contains 95,000 to 100,000 clones, roughly 89% of which appear only once. The chain carries TRBV19 and TRBJ2-7; 7 bases line up with TRBD2. The specimen was blood. The sequence derives from a man younger than 40 in good health. The CDR3 here is CASSIGEGYEQYF. Here the CDR3 DNA reads TGTGCCAGTAGTATCGGGGAGGGCTACGAGCAGTACTTC. Looking up the rest from reference TRBV19 and TRBJ2-7 gives the full variable domain: DGGITQSPKYLFRKEGQNVTLSCEQNLNHDAMYWYRQDPGQGLRLIYYSQIVNDFQKGDIAEGYSVSREKKESFPLTVTSAQKNPTAFYLCASSIGEGYEQYFGPGTRLTVT.